This TCR beta chain derives from a study of cytomegalovirus exposure and HLA in healthy donors. Details on this clone: Antigen: not known.

It was with 60 Vbeta and 13 Jbeta primers that the PCR ran. Using immunoSEQ multiplex PCR, the repertoire was profiled, and TCRdb retains in-frame clones only, with some absent. The sample records about 93,000 clones, around 73% being singletons. There are 16 residues in the CDR3. V shed 1 base and J shed 4 bases, with 16 bases lying between them. Germline CDR1 is MDHEN and CDR2 is SYDVKM. General observations from the study: The authors excluded some V segments, including TRBV6-2 and TRBV6-3, as indistinguishable. Relative to equally common others, HLA-associated TCR beta chains showed greater clonal expansion in a later analysis.

The V gene is TRBV28, the J gene TRBJ1-1; D gene uncertain. This TCR derives from a woman aged 35 to 49 in good health and CMV-seronegative. The sample comprised PBMCs. CDR3 sequence: CASSLYPGHRGTEAFF. CDR3 DNA sequence: TGTGCCAGCAGTTTATACCCTGGGCATCGGGGCACTGAAGCTTTCTTT. The full variable domain, in which reference TRBV28 and TRBJ1-1 provide the parts outside the CDR3, is DVKVTQSSRYLVKRTGEKVFLECVQDMDHENMFWYRQDPGLGLRLIYFSYDVKMKEKGDIPEGYSVSREKKERFSLILESASTNQTSMYLCASSLYPGHRGTEAFFGQGTRLTVV.